This TCR beta chain was sequenced during a study of shared clonotypes between healthy human individuals. Data came from immunoSEQ multiplex PCR; TCRdb stores just in-frame clones and leaves some out. The repertoire holds roughly 1.4 million clones, with 97% to 99% as singletons. V dropped 5 bases and J dropped 0; count of bases not matched to a gene: 10. Germline-derived CDR1 and CDR2 are SEHNR and FQNEAQ (reference sequence). This CDR3 is built from 17 residues. Sequencing was carried out using naive CD4+ T cells sorted from blood. Subset meaning: CD45RA+ positively selected. This rearrangement joins TRBV7-9 to TRBJ2-4; TRBD1 agrees at 7 bases. This clonotype originated in a young man in good health. The CDR3 sequence is CASSPKQGLGAKNIQYF. CDR3 nucleotides: TGTGCCAGCAGCCCAAAACAGGGGTTGGGAGCCAAAAACATTCAGTACTTC.